This T cell receptor (beta chain) is from a study of tumor-infiltrating lymphocytes in primary liver carcinoma. Germline DNA was extracted too, while blood RNA derived from unsorted whole blood. A constant-region primer served to make TCR beta cDNA from about 0.5 ug total RNA. Modified slightly, ARM-PCR produced TCR beta libraries over three nested multiplex PCR rounds. For 10 cycles apiece, the opening two PCR rounds ran with TRBV1-TRBV30 forward primers and a C-beta reverse primer. TCRdb re-called the multiplex PCR reads with MiXCR, one entry per CDR3 protein. The sample yields 150,000 to 200,000 distinct CDR3 sequences, about 60% seen once. A remark on this clonotype: The antigen is not known. The CDR3 carries no conserved terminal phenylalanine or tryptophan, so it likely arises from a read error.

Broader study findings: Lower overlap was observed for tumor-adjacent and tumor-blood pairs relative to tumor region pairs.

The V gene's germline CDR1 is MNHNY and CDR2 SVGAGI (reference sequence). Between the trimmed V and J ends, which lost 3 bases and 3 bases, there was a span of 12 bases. CDR3 length: 14 residues. This clonotype originated in a man aged 35-49 years with primary liver carcinoma and hepatitis B virus infection. The material sequenced was peripheral blood. V gene TRBV6-6 combines with J gene TRBJ2-7; tentatively, D is TRBD2 (5 bases). The CDR3 sequence is CASSYGSTYYEQYL. The CDR3 coding sequence is TGTGCCAGCAGTTATGGGAGTACCTACTACGAGCAGTACTTA.